The present entry profiles one T cell receptor (beta chain) with its context. The data are from a study of blood T cell repertoires in COVID-19. About the research overall: COVID-19 samples, acute and convalescent, were from the United States, Italy and Spain.

Resolution of symptoms, clearance, or two negative PCRs was present in recovered Cohort 3 donors. The germline V gene encodes CDR1 MDHEN and CDR2 SYDVKM. Trimming shortened V by 3 bases and J by 7 bases, and 13 bases separated the two germline ends. The CDR3 is 15 residues long. Per the study methods: Reference gene primers were amplified, and this amplification served to estimate nucleated cell counts. Produced via immunoSEQ multiplex PCR; TCRdb's table is partial and in-frame only. V, J and clone size were drawn from that table, and D and trimming were deduced from the DNA. The table records roughly 130,000 clones, roughly four fifths of them present only once.

Material: PBMCs or T cells enriched from blood (not recorded which). The receptor was isolated from a man aged 45-65 years who had recovered from COVID-19. The chain recombines TRBV28 with TRBJ1-6, with D possibly TRBD1 on 6 matching bases. Here the CDR3 reads CASSLVRTGNSPLHF. CDR3 bases: TGTGCCAGCAGTTTGGTCAGAACAGGGAATTCACCCCTCCACTTT.